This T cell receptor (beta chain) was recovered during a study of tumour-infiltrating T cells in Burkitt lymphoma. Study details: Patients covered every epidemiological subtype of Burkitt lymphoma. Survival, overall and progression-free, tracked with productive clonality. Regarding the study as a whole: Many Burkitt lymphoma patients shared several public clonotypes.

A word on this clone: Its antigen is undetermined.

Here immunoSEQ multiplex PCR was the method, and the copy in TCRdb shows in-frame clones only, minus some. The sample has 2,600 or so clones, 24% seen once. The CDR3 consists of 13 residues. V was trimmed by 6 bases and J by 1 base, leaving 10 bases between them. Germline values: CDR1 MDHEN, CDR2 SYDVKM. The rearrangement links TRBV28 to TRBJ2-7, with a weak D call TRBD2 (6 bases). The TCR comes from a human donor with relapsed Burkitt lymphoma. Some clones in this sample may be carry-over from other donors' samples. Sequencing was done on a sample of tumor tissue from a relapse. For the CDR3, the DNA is TGTGCCAGCAGCTTGGGACTTTCCTACGAGCAGTACTTC. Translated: CASSLGLSYEQYF.